Shown below are 20 T cell receptor beta chains from a single sample sequenced in a study of OX40 agonist ivuxolimab in advanced cancers. Some clones are missing from TCRdb's copy, which holds only in-frame ones; the method was immunoSEQ multiplex PCR. The data show 65,000 to 95,000 clones, just over 90% seen once. The material sequenced was CD4+ or CD8+ T cells sorted from blood, taken in a trial of the OX40 agonist ivuxolimab. Receptor source: an adult with an advanced solid tumor such as melanoma, head and neck, liver or kidney cancer.

The V gene is TRBV7-6, the J gene TRBJ2-7, with D possibly being TRBD1 or TRBD2 (6 bases each). CDR3 length: 14 amino acids. Germline CDR1 SGHVS, CDR2 FNYEAQ. V lost 3 bases, J lost 3 bases, and 12 bases lay in between. The CDR3 loop is CASSLGGIRYEQYF. The CDR3 DNA reads as TGTGCCAGCAGCTTGGGGGGCATCCGCTACGAGCAGTACTTC. The full variable domain, rest sourced from reference TRBV7-6 and TRBJ2-7, is GAGVSQSPRYKVTKRGQDVALRCDPISGHVSLYWYRQALGQGPEFLTYFNYEAQQDKSGLPNDRFSAERPEGSISTLTIQRTEQRDSAMYRCASSLGGIRYEQYFGPGTRLTVT.

V is TRBV2 and J is TRBJ1-2, with D unclear. The germline gives CDR1 SNHLY, CDR2 FYNNEI. This CDR3 comprises 13 residues. V was trimmed by 7 bases and J by 1 base, leaving 10 bases between them. The DNA for the CDR3 is TGTGCCAGCACTACCACAAATAACTATGGCTACACCTTC. It translates to CASTTTNNYGYTF.

This chain uses TRBV9 with TRBJ2-7; perhaps D is TRBD1 or TRBD2 (5 bases each). V lost 4 bases, J lost 2 bases, and 13 bases lay in between. The CDR3 loop spans 14 amino acids. Germline values: CDR1 SGDLS, CDR2 YYNGEE. The CDR3 nucleotides are TGTGCCAGCAGCACCCGGGACCAAGCCTACGAGCAGTACTTC. Encoded protein: CASSTRDQAYEQYF.

The chain uses TRBV7-2 and TRBJ2-3; TRBD2 might be the D (5 bases). Trimming pared 5 bases from V and 5 bases from J, leaving 8 bases between. The V gene's germline CDR1 is SGHTA and CDR2 FQGNSA. The CDR3 has 12 amino acids. CDR3: CASSGAGDTQYF. CDR3 coding DNA: TGTGCCAGCAGCGGTGCGGGAGATACGCAGTATTTT.

The chain joins TRBV7-2 to TRBJ2-1; tentative D call: TRBD2 (5 bases). CDR3 length: 15 residues. Trimming removed 0 bases from V and 7 bases from J, with 13 bases in between. Germline V gene data show CDR1 as SGHTA and CDR2 as FQGNSA. CDR3 DNA sequence: TGTGCCAGCAGCTTAGCGAGGGAGCAGCGGAATGAGCAGTTCTTC. It translates to CASSLAREQRNEQFF. The complete variable domain, with remaining parts taken from reference TRBV7-2 and TRBJ2-1, reads GAGVSQSPSNKVTEKGKDVELRCDPISGHTALYWYRQSLGQGLEFLIYFQGNSAPDKSGLPSDRFSAERTGGSVSTLTIQRTQQEDSAVYLCASSLAREQRNEQFFGPGTRLTVL.

The chain joins TRBV4-1 to TRBJ2-1, with TRBD2 identical over 8 bases. The CDR3 loop spans 16 amino acids. CDR1 is MGHRA and CDR2 is YSYEKL in the germline V gene. V dropped 7 bases and J dropped 4; count of bases not matched to a gene: 12. CDR3 region: CASTTGRIAGYNEQFF. Written as DNA, the CDR3 is TGCGCCAGCACCACAGGAAGGATAGCGGGGTACAATGAGCAGTTCTTC.

The J gene is TRBJ2-5, the V gene TRBV29-1; no firm D call. The CDR3 spans 12 residues. V was clipped by 6 bases and J by 5 bases, with 13 bases between them. Germline assignment: CDR1 SQVTM and CDR2 ANQGSEA. The chain's CDR3 is CSVRTDGETQYF. The CDR3 DNA reads TGCAGCGTACGGACGGATGGGGAGACCCAGTACTTC.

The rearrangement links TRBV7-2 to TRBJ2-3, with unresolved D. Germline loops: CDR1 SGHTA, CDR2 FQGNSA. The CDR3 contains 14 residues. Trimming shortened V by 5 bases and J by 2 bases, and 11 bases separated the two germline ends. CDR3 sequence: CASSGGISTDTQYF. CDR3 nucleotides: TGTGCCAGCAGCGGTGGGATCTCCACAGATACGCAGTATTTT.

A single count supports this clone. J is TRBJ1-3 and V is TRBV6-1; no reliable D call. The CDR3 consists of 13 residues. Trimming took 2 bases from V and 2 from J, leaving 4 bases between them. Germline CDR1 and CDR2: MNHNS and SASEGT. The CDR3 reads CASSETAGNTIYF. CDR3 nucleotides: TGTGCCAGCAGTGAAACGGCTGGAAACACCATATATTTT.

The V call is TRBV19, the J call TRBJ2-3; the match to TRBD2 covers 11 bases. V was clipped by 5 bases and J by 4 bases; unmatched bases: 8. CDR3 size: 16 residues. CDR1 LNHDA and CDR2 SQIVND come from the germline V gene (reference sequence). The CDR3 sequence is CASSLKTSGISDTQYF. The CDR3 coding sequence is TGTGCCAGTAGTCTAAAGACTAGCGGGATATCAGATACGCAGTATTTT.

This chain connects TRBV5-1 to TRBJ1-1, with 7 bases aligning to TRBD1. The germline CDR1 and CDR2 sequences are SGHRS and YFSETQ. V trimming: 2 bases; J trimming: 0 bases; junction bases outside the gene matches: 4. The CDR3 loop spans 15 amino acids. CDR3: CASSFGTVLNTEAFF. In DNA, the CDR3 is TGCGCCAGCAGCTTCGGGACAGTCCTGAACACTGAAGCTTTCTTT.

This clone is deemed medium-sized (0.01 to 0.1%). CDR3 protein: CATSSRGSSAGNTIYF. The CDR3, as DNA: TGTGCCACCAGCAGCAGGGGGTCGTCCGCTGGAAACACCATATATTTT. The chain has TRBV15 and TRBJ1-3, with 7 bases lining up with TRBD1. Germline values: CDR1 LNHNV, CDR2 YYDKDF (reference sequence). The CDR3 is made up of 16 amino acids. J lost 2 bases, V lost 3 bases, and 7 bases had no gene match.

The rearrangement uses TRBV6-1 and TRBJ2-7, with 10 bases lining up with TRBD1. Trimming removed 4 bases from V and 5 bases from J; junction bases left unmatched: 5. The CDR3 has 14 residues. Germline CDR1 and CDR2: MNHNS and SASEGT. The CDR3 spells CASSARDRGHEQYF. The CDR3, as DNA: TGTGCCAGCAGTGCCCGGGACAGGGGACACGAGCAGTACTTC.

This clone has only a few counts. The chain recombines TRBV6-5 with TRBJ2-1; unclear D gene. There are 13 residues in the CDR3. Between the trimmed V and J ends, which lost 7 bases and 1 base, there was a span of 8 bases. Germline V gene data show CDR1 as MNHEY and CDR2 as SVGAGI. The CDR3 region is CASTRGSYNEQFF. The CDR3 region has the DNA TGTGCCAGCACACGCGGATCCTACAATGAGCAGTTCTTC.

The genes are TRBV18 and TRBJ1-3; D ambiguous. The CDR3 is made up of 14 amino acids. Germline V gene lookup returns CDR1 KGHSH and CDR2 LQKENI. The V end was cut by 2 bases, the J end by 4 bases, with 9 bases between. CDR3 sequence reads: CASSPGERGNTIYF. The DNA of the CDR3 is TGTGCCAGCTCACCAGGGGAGCGAGGAAACACCATATATTTT.

The chain couples TRBV14 to TRBJ2-1; 11 bases are shared with TRBD2. In germline, CDR1 is SGHDN, CDR2 FVKESK. This CDR3 comprises 17 residues. V lost 4 bases and J lost 3; bases outside the gene matches: 8. CDR3 residues: CASSPTSGSTGYNEQFF. CDR3 nucleotide sequence: TGTGCCAGCAGCCCAACTAGCGGGAGTACGGGCTACAATGAGCAGTTCTTC.

The chain's CDR3 is CASSQEGTPGANVLTF. For the CDR3, the DNA is TGTGCCAGCAGCCAAGAAGGAACACCTGGGGCCAACGTCCTGACTTTC. The rearrangement uses TRBV4-2 and TRBJ2-6; D gene unclear. V was pared by 0 bases and J by 2 bases, with 8 bases between. CDR1 and CDR2 from the germline V gene are LGHNA and YNFKEQ. The CDR3 extends over 16 amino acids.

This chain joins TRBV6-1 and TRBJ1-5; the D gene is possibly TRBD1 (5 bases). Germline loops: CDR1 MNHNS, CDR2 SASEGT. CDR3 length equals 14 residues. CDR3 in DNA: TGTGCGTGCTGGGGCGAAGGAAGCAATCAGCCCCAGCATTTT. Its translation: CACWGEGSNQPQHF.

The rearrangement links TRBV27 to TRBJ2-3, with 16 bases identical to TRBD2. Germline V gene data show CDR1 as MNHEY and CDR2 as SMNVEV (reference sequence). V shed 0 bases and J 8 bases; nucleotides not matched to a gene: 11. This CDR3 spans 19 amino acids. The CDR3 loop reads CASSLSSGTSGRAAGTQYF. CDR3 nucleotides: TGTGCCAGCAGTTTATCATCTGGGACTAGCGGGAGGGCCGCGGGTACGCAGTATTTT.

This chain uses TRBV6-5 with TRBJ2-3, with D perhaps given as TRBD1 or TRBD2 (5 bases each). V was trimmed by 5 bases and J by 0 bases, leaving 9 bases between them. The CDR3 is 14 residues long. CDR1 and CDR2 from the germline V gene are MNHEY and SVGAGI. For the CDR3, the DNA is TGTGCCAGCAGTACAAGGGACAGCACAGATACGCAGTATTTT. Protein sequence: CASSTRDSTDTQYF.